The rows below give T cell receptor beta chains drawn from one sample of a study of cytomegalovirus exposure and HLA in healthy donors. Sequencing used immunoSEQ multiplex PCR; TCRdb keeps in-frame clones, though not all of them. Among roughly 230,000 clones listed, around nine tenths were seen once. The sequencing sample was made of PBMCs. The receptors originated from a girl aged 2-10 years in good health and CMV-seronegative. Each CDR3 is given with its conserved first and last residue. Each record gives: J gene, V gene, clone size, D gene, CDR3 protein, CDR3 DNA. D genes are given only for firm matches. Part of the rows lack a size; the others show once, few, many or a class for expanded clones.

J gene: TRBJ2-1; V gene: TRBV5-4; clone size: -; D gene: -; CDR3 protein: CASSFTSPYRDSPSYNEQFF; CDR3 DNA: TGTGCCAGCAGCTTCACTTCGCCCTACCGGGACTCCCCCTCCTACAATGAGCAGTTCTTC
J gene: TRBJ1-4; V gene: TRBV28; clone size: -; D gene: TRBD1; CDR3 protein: CASSSRQGEGEKLFF; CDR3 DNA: TGTGCCAGCAGTTCGAGACAGGGGGAGGGTGAAAAACTGTTTTTT
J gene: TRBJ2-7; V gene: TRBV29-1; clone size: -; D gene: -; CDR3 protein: CSVDIWVGGSYEQYF; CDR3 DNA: TGCAGCGTTGATATCTGGGTGGGGGGCTCCTACGAGCAGTACTTC
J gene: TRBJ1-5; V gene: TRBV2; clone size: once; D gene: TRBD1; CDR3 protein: CASSSGGQGQPQHF; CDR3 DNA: TGTGCCAGCAGCTCCGGGGGACAGGGGCAGCCCCAGCATTTT
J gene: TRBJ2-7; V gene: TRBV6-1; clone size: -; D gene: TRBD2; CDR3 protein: CASGLGGTYEQYF; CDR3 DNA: TGTGCCAGCGGACTAGGAGGGACCTACGAGCAGTACTTC
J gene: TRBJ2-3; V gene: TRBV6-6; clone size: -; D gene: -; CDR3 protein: CASRLTGTFVDTQYF; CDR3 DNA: TGTGCCAGCAGACTGACAGGCACCTTTGTAGATACGCAGTATTTT
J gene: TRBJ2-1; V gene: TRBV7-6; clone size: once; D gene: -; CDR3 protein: CASSSAAGSSYNEQFF; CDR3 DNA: TGTGCCAGCAGCTCAGCGGCTGGGAGCTCCTACAATGAGCAGTTCTTC
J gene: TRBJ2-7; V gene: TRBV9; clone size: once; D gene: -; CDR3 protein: CASSVDARSYYEQYF; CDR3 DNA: TGTGCCAGCAGCGTTGATGCGCGGTCTTACTACGAGCAGTACTTC
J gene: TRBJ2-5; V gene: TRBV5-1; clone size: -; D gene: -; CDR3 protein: CASSLQGEETQYF; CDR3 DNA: TGCGCCAGCAGCTTACAGGGAGAGGAGACCCAGTACTTC
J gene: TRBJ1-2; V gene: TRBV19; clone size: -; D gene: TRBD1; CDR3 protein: CASSIAGGANYGYTF; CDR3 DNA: TGTGCCAGTAGTATAGCAGGGGGCGCTAACTATGGCTACACCTTC
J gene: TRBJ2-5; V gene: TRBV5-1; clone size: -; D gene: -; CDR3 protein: CASSLAGEGPETQYF; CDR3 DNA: TGCGCCAGCAGCTTGGCAGGGGAGGGTCCAGAGACCCAGTACTTC
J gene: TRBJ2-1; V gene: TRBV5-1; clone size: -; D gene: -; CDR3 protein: CASSFNEPRGNEQFF; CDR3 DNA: TGCGCCAGCAGCTTCAATGAACCGCGGGGAAATGAGCAGTTCTTC
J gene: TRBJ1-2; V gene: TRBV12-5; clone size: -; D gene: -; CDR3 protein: CASGLSNGGGGYTF; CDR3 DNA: TGTGCTAGTGGTTTGTCTAACGGGGGGGGCGGCTACACCTTC
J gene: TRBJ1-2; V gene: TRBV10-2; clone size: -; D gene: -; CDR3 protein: CATGANYGYTF; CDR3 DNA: TGCGCCACGGGTGCTAACTATGGCTACACCTTC
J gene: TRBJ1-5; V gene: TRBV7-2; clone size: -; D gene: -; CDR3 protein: CASSLGGINQPQHF; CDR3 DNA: TGTGCCAGCAGCCTGGGAGGGATTAATCAGCCCCAGCATTTT
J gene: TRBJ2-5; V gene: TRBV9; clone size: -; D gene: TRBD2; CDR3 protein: CASSASRTSGETQYF; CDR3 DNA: TGTGCCAGCAGTGCTTCACGGACTAGCGGAGAGACCCAGTACTTC
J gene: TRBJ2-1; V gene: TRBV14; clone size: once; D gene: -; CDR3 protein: CASSQDLLRAGSGFEQFF; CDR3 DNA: TGTGCCAGCAGCCAAGACCTACTGCGGGCAGGAAGCGGTTTTGAGCAGTTCTTC
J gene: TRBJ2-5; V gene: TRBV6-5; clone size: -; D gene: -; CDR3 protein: CASSYSSRGETQYF; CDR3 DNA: TGTGCCAGCAGTTACTCCAGCAGGGGAGAGACCCAGTACTTC
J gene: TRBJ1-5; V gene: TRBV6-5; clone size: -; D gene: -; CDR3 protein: CASSYSANQPQHF; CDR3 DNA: TGTGCCAGCAGTTACTCAGCCAATCAGCCCCAGCATTTT
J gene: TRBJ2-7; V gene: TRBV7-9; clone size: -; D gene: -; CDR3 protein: CASTLGLETEQYF; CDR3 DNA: TGTGCCAGCACCCTGGGACTGGAGACGGAGCAGTACTTC
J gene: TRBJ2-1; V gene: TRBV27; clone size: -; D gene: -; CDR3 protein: CASSSRQYNEQFF; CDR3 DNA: TGTGCCAGCAGTTCCCGACAGTACAATGAGCAGTTCTTC
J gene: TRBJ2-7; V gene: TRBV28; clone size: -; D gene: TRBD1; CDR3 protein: CASSLIQGQGVYEQYF; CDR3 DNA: TGTGCCAGCAGTTTAATTCAGGGACAGGGAGTCTACGAGCAGTACTTC
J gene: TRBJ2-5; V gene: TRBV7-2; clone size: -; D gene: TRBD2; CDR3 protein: CASSLVAGGLETQYF; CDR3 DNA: TGTGCCAGCAGCTTAGTAGCGGGGGGGCTAGAGACCCAGTACTTC
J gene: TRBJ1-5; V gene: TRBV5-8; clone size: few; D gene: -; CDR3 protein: CASSRGSYSNQPQHF; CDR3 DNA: TGTGCCAGCAGCCGGGGGAGCTATAGCAATCAGCCCCAGCATTTT
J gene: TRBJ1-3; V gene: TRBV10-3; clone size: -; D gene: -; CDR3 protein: CAISESGNSGNTIYF; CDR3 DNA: TGTGCCATCAGTGAATCGGGAAATTCTGGAAACACCATATATTTT
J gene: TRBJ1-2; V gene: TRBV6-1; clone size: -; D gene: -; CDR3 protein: CASSSGTHYGSGYTF; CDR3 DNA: TGTGCCAGCAGTTCCGGGACTCACTACGGCAGTGGCTACACCTTC
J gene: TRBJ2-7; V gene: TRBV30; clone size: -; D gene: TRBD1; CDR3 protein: CAWSGQGRIYEQYF; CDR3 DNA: TGTGCCTGGAGTGGACAGGGGAGGATCTACGAGCAGTACTTC
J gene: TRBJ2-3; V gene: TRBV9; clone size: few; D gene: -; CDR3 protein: CASSVVSGGDTQYF; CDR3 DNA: TGTGCCAGCAGCGTAGTGTCAGGGGGGGATACGCAGTATTTT